The present entry profiles one TCR beta chain with its context. The antigen is undetermined. These data originate in a study of metastatic and nonmetastatic thyroid tumors. At the level of the study: Comparison of repertoires was carried out across blood and tumor or nodule tissue from malignant and benign thyroid patients. Overall study findings and caveats: In both blood and tumor samples, TCR beta diversity was reported significantly higher for malignant than benign nodules.

TCRdb reprocessed the PCR reads via MiXCR. The sample includes approximately 13,000 clones, about 12% seen only once; the top ten take about 14%. No patient had received any treatment before thyroid surgery. The germline CDR1 and CDR2 sequences are MNHNS and SASEGT. Trimming removed 7 bases from V and 4 bases from J, with 17 bases in between. The CDR3 has 14 residues. The rearrangement uses TRBV6-1 and TRBJ2-7, with D perhaps matching TRBD2 (5 bases). The source of this sequence is a female donor with papillary thyroid cancer or a benign thyroid nodule (not recorded which). Some clones in this sample may be carry-over from other donors' samples. Sequencing was done on a sample of blood. The CDR3 coding sequence is TGTGCCAGCATGATGGAGGCGGTATGTTACGAGCAGTACTTC. Translated: CASMMEAVCYEQYF.